The 14 T cell receptor beta chains reported below all come from one sample, sequenced in a study of siplizumab effects on memory and regulatory T cells. The repertoire was sequenced with immunoSEQ multiplex PCR; TCRdb's copy has only in-frame clones and lacks some. The table shows some 73,000 clones, with around 93% occurring only once. Sequenced material: CD8+ T cells sorted from blood. The receptors shown here come from a human donor in good health.

The gene calls are TRBV29-1 and TRBJ2-1; D not resolved. Germline values: CDR1 SQVTM, CDR2 ANQGSEA. The CDR3 runs 10 residues. The V end was cut by 1 base, the J end by 7 bases, with 2 bases between. The CDR3 coding sequence is TGCAGCGTTGAAGGGAATGAGCAGTTCTTC. Translating it yields CSVEGNEQFF.

Only one count was recorded for this clone. The chain employs TRBV19 and TRBJ2-4; D gene uncertain. The CDR3 totals 13 residues. V was cut by 6 bases and J by 6 bases, with 12 bases left in between. CDR1 and CDR2 from the germline V gene are LNHDA and SQIVND (reference sequence). The CDR3 is CASRGPPTNIQYF. In DNA, the CDR3 is TGTGCCAGTAGAGGTCCCCCCACAAACATTCAGTACTTC.

This chain links TRBV19 with TRBJ1-2; 7 positions agree with TRBD1. CDR3 length: 12 residues. Unmatched junction bases numbered 5, after V lost 5 bases and J lost 8 bases. Per the germline V gene, CDR1 is LNHDA and CDR2 is SQIVND (reference sequence). CDR3 protein: CASSSTGSGYTF. CDR3 DNA: TGTGCCAGTAGTTCGACAGGGAGCGGCTACACCTTC.

This chain connects TRBV23-1 to TRBJ1-1; 9 positions match TRBD1. TRBV23-1 is reported as an ORF; its role is uncertain. V lost 3 bases and J lost 2; bases outside the gene matches: 13. The CDR3 contains 18 residues. CDR3 sequence (DNA): TGCGCCAGCAGTCAGACCGGGACAGGGTTGAGATTAAACACTGAAGCTTTCTTT. It codes for CASSQTGTGLRLNTEAFF.

This chain links TRBV9 with TRBJ2-1, with 9 bases that match TRBD2. Germline trimming cut 6 bases from V and 9 bases from J; bases unmatched to any gene: 13. In germline, CDR1 is SGDLS, CDR2 YYNGEE. CDR3 size: 15 residues. The CDR3 loop is CASNNPGTSSTEQFF. The CDR3 DNA is TGTGCCAGCAACAATCCCGGGACTAGCTCGACTGAGCAGTTCTTC.

The V gene is TRBV15, the J gene TRBJ2-2; the D is unclear. The V gene lost 3 bases and the J gene lost 8 bases, with 31 bases spanning the gap. This CDR3 region has 20 residues. CDR1 LNHNV and CDR2 YYDKDF come from the germline V gene (reference sequence). For the CDR3, the DNA is TGTGCCACCAGCAGCAGCAACACAGAAACAGCTCAAATCGTCATAGGGGAGCTGTTTTTT. Protein product: CATSSSNTETAQIVIGELFF.

The chain couples TRBV7-3 to TRBJ2-1; the match to TRBD2 covers 12 bases. V trimming: 5 bases; J trimming: 4 bases; junction bases outside the gene matches: 3. Germline CDR1 SGHTA, CDR2 FQGTGA. The length of the CDR3 is 15 residues. The CDR3 protein is CASSSLAGGYNEQFF. CDR3 bases: TGTGCCAGCAGCAGTCTAGCGGGGGGGTACAATGAGCAGTTCTTC.

V gene TRBV7-9 combines with J gene TRBJ1-2, with unresolved D. The germline V and J ends were trimmed by 1 base and 5 bases, with 17 bases remaining between them. CDR1 SEHNR and CDR2 FQNEAQ come from the germline V gene (reference sequence). This CDR3 is built from 16 residues. The CDR3 DNA reads TGTGCCAGCAGCTTAGTCTCCGGGGTTGGGGTATATGGCTACACCTTC. Translation gives CASSLVSGVGVYGYTF.

The chain links TRBV27 to TRBJ2-7; 9 positions match TRBD1. Trimming removed 6 bases from V and 2 bases from J; junction bases left unmatched: 11. The CDR3 is 16 amino acids. The germline CDR1 and CDR2 sequences are MNHEY and SMNVEV (reference sequence). The CDR3 is CASRPFLGTGTYEQYF. CDR3 nucleotide sequence: TGTGCCAGCAGACCTTTCCTGGGGACAGGGACCTACGAGCAGTACTTC.

The genes are TRBV29-1 and TRBJ2-3; TRBD2 might be the D (5 bases). This CDR3 is built from 15 residues. The germline V gene encodes CDR1 SQVTM and CDR2 ANQGSEA. The V and J ends lost 4 bases and 3 bases respectively, with 17 bases between them. CDR3 sequence: CSVVVAGRGTDTQYF. CDR3 coding DNA: TGCAGCGTTGTAGTCGCGGGTAGAGGGACAGATACGCAGTATTTT.

The chain links TRBV4-2 to TRBJ1-2; TRBD1 matches at 8 bases. The CDR3 extends over 18 amino acids. Germline values: CDR1 LGHNA, CDR2 YNFKEQ. Unmatched junction bases numbered 21, after V lost 4 bases and J lost 8 bases. The CDR3 spells CASSPLRAGGEVGAGYTF. CDR3 nucleotides: TGTGCCAGCAGCCCCCTCAGGGCAGGGGGCGAAGTCGGGGCGGGCTACACCTTC.

This rearrangement joins TRBV13 to TRBJ2-1; the D is unclear. V dropped 3 bases and J dropped 10 bases, with 19 bases sitting between them. This CDR3 region has 15 residues. CDR1 and CDR2 from the germline V gene are PRHDT and FYEKMQ (reference sequence). The CDR3, as DNA: TGTGCCAGCAGCTTCCCCCTGCCCGAAAGGTGGGAGCAGTTCTTC. It yields the protein CASSFPLPERWEQFF. Full variable domain (remainder filled in from reference TRBV13 and TRBJ2-1): AAGVIQSPRHLIKEKRETATLKCYPIPRHDTVYWYQQGPGQDPQFLISFYEKMQSDKGSIPDRFSAQQFSDYHSELNMSSLELGDSALYFCASSFPLPERWEQFFGPGTRLTVL.

The chain carries TRBV10-2 and TRBJ2-2; the D is unclear. From germline, CDR1 is WSHSY and CDR2 SAAADI. This CDR3 has 13 residues. Trimming shortened V by 2 bases and J by 4 bases, and 5 bases separated the two germline ends. This chain's CDR3 is CASSETTTGELFF. In DNA, the CDR3 is TGCGCCAGCAGTGAGACTACCACCGGGGAGCTGTTTTTT.

The chain is built from TRBV5-5 and TRBJ1-6, with 9 bases fitting TRBD1. Germline V gene sequence: CDR1 SGHKS, CDR2 YYEKEE (reference sequence). This CDR3 is built from 15 residues. With V trimmed by 6 bases and J by 10 bases, 11 bases remained unmatched. The CDR3 region is CASIDRDRVGSPLHF. The CDR3 DNA reads as TGTGCCAGCATCGACCGGGACAGGGTAGGGTCACCCCTCCACTTT.